This T cell receptor (beta chain) is drawn from a study of blood T cell repertoires in COVID-19 (dated by TCRdb to 2019 to 2021). In terms of the full investigation: The collaborator samples originated in the United States, Italy and Spain and spanned the acute and convalescent phases of COVID-19. The material from the prospective study consisted of cDNA or gDNA derived from T cells, B-cell-depleted T cells, or PBMCs. Subjects who had been exposed to COVID-19, were actively infected with it, or had recovered from it provided the deeply sampled blood TCRbeta repertoires that made up the dataset. A freely available public database, intended as a resource for researchers studying the immune response to SARS-CoV-2, is where the repertoires were released. Samples were obtained from the ongoing ImmuneRACE study (first 160 participants) and from over 1,000 subjects provided by 6 global collaborators. The sample metadata nearly always contained a de-identified subject ID, COVID-19 status, age in years and sex. Where HLA class I and class II types were available, the types were taken from metadata supplied by the sample provider, not from assay-based typing. The paper as a whole reports these results and caveats: Clinical and demographic metadata were provided uncurated, with the amount varying by source and participant.

With regard to this clone: Its antigen is currently not known. One base away there is no much larger clone; base qualities are not given.

V is shortened by 5 bases, J by 4 bases, and the region joining them spans 20 bases. Counted from cysteine to phenylalanine, this CDR3 has 16 amino acids. Kept here is only the CDR3 DNA, which spans 48 bases and is read in frame from base 1. Sequences MNHEY (CDR1) and SMNVEV (CDR2) are obtained from the germline V gene (reference sequence). TCRbeta CDR3 regions were amplified from genomic DNA by means of the immunoSEQ Assay, a bias-controlled multiplex PCR. The published analysis was carried out like this. Within the assay, amplification of reference gene primers was used to estimate how many nucleated cells each sample contained. To quantify the absolute abundance of each unique TCRbeta CDR3 rearrangement, sequence reads were collapsed and filtered. For each sample, productive Simpson clonality was calculated as the square root of Simpson's diversity index over productive rearrangements. TCRdb retrieved this table from immuneACCESS and kept in-frame rearrangements only. Not all clones are present; in checked studies, unresolved V genes account for under half, and no reason is known for the remainder. V, J and clone size reflect that table, while D and trimming were determined from the DNA. The sample data list more than 300,000 clones, and around nine tenths of these were observed just once. The ten most abundant clones make up around 3.9% of the sample.

Participants in the prospective study were enrolled through a virtual design, were aged 18 to 89 years, and lived in approximately 25 United States geographic areas. Cohort assignment in the prospective study relied on participant-reported clinical history from a screening survey and a study questionnaire. Exposed participants had been in contact with someone with a PCR-confirmed or clinician-diagnosed COVID-19 case within 2 weeks of study entry. In the prospective study, whole blood, serum and a nasopharyngeal or oropharyngeal swab were collected from each participant by mobile phlebotomists. Prospective study participants could optionally give additional blood draws and questionnaires over an approximately two-month period. Prospective study blood samples were shipped either frozen or at room temperature before DNA extraction.

This sequence uses TRBV27 and TRBJ1-1, and the D gene may be TRBD1, 6 bases matching. What was sequenced was PBMCs or T cells enriched from blood (not recorded which). The TCR sequence derives from a woman aged 30 to 39 who had been exposed to COVID-19. The nucleotide sequence reads as follows: TGTGCCAGCAGTCGCCTCCCAGGGGCGGGGGGCACTGAAGCTTTCTTT. It translates as CASSRLPGAGGTEAFF.